The text below deals with one TCR beta chain. Amplification of ligated cDNA took four PCR rounds with SP2 and nested alpha and beta constant primers. TCRdb called the 5' RACE reads again in MiXCR, with one record for every CDR3 protein. The sample contains roughly 62,000 distinct CDR3 sequences, 6% to 8.5% of which appear only once. The data were obtained in a study of naive and memory T cell subsets. The library had UMIs added by 3' ligation of an oligonucleotide to TCR cDNA. In germline, CDR1 is LNHDA, CDR2 SQIVND (reference sequence). This CDR3 is 13 amino acids long. V was clipped by 3 bases and J by 0 bases, with 6 bases between them.

The TCR sequence derives from a female donor in good health. The genes are TRBV19 and TRBJ2-7; D is undetermined. The CDR3 DNA is TGTGCCAGTAGTATCGAGGTCTCCTACGAGCAGTACTTC. Translation gives CASSIEVSYEQYF.